The present T cell receptor (beta chain) was sequenced within a study of blood T cells in healthy people across ages. Germline lookup yields CDR1 DFQATT and CDR2 SNEGSKA (reference sequence). V shed 5 bases, J shed 6 bases, and the junction held 14 bases outside the gene matches. There are 16 residues in the CDR3. Every donor gave approximately 10 milliliters of peripheral blood. With a J-beta primer mix and a sample-barcoded 5' primer, a second PCR ran 7 to 11 cycles. Tags on each cDNA molecule came from a template-switch adaptor with 12 random nucleotides. TCRdb independently ran MiXCR on the 5' RACE reads; one entry per CDR3 protein. The sample lists approximately 810,000 distinct CDR3 sequences; more than 25% were seen once.

The clonotype was recovered from an elderly woman in good health. The rearrangement uses TRBV20-1 and TRBJ2-1, with 9 bases identical to TRBD2. The source material was blood. The CDR3 DNA reads as TGCAGTGCTGGAGGTCGAGCGGGGGGATTGCTCAATGAGCAGTTCTTC. The encoded protein is CSAGGRAGGLLNEQFF.